This entry features one TCR beta chain sequence. Study processing details: Estimated nucleated cell counts came from reference gene primer amplification. Method: immunoSEQ multiplex PCR; TCRdb's copy keeps in-frame clones and lacks some. V and J calls and clone size come straight from that table; D and trimming were deduced from the DNA. Here the sample spans approximately 150,000 clones, 80% to 90% being singletons. The sample belongs to a study of blood T cell repertoires in COVID-19. Germline lookup yields CDR1 SEHNR and CDR2 FQNEAQ (reference sequence). The CDR3 sequence is 17 residues long. The ends lost 1 base at V and 0 bases at J; junction bases unmatched: 8.

This chain joins TRBV7-9 and TRBJ2-7; 8 bases align to TRBD1. The clonotype originates from a woman aged 50 to 60 with acute or convalescent COVID-19. Sequencing was performed on peripheral blood. CDR3 sequence reads: CASSLGVGQGASYEQYF. In DNA, the CDR3 is TGTGCCAGCAGCTTAGGCGTCGGGCAGGGGGCCTCCTACGAGCAGTACTTC.